The 16 T cell receptor beta chains given below trace back to one sample, sequenced in a study of beta chain features in type 1 diabetes. Isolated RNA was reverse transcribed in full, so expressed TCRB transcripts were sequenced. Using immunoSEQ multiplex PCR, the repertoire was profiled, and TCRdb retains in-frame clones only, with some absent. The data show about 900,000 clones, roughly a sixth seen once. Specimen: naive CD4+ T cells from blood. The receptors were sampled from a woman between 18 and 29 years old in good health.

This clone was seen a few times. The genes are TRBV6-6 and TRBJ2-2, with D hard to call. This CDR3 region has 12 residues. Trimming stripped 1 base from V and 8 bases from J, with 5 bases between. Germline V gives CDR1 MNHNY, CDR2 SVGAGI (reference sequence). The DNA of the CDR3 is TGTGCCAGCAGTTACTACCCTGGGGAGCTGTTTTTT. Translating it yields CASSYYPGELFF.

This clone has only a few counts. The V and J genes are TRBV5-6 and TRBJ1-4, with TRBD1 as a possible D gene (5 bases). V was shortened by 4 bases and J by 8 bases, with 15 bases between the two germline ends. The germline gives CDR1 SGHDT, CDR2 YYEEEE. The CDR3 is made up of 14 amino acids. The CDR3 DNA reads as TGTGCCAGCAGCAGCGGGACGGAAGGGGAAAAACTGTTTTTT. Its translation is CASSSGTEGEKLFF.

This clone has just a few counts. The gene calls are TRBV27 and TRBJ2-3; D call uncertain. Trimming shortened V by 5 bases and J by 3 bases, and 21 bases separated the two germline ends. This CDR3 region has 17 residues. CDR1 and CDR2 (germline): MNHEY, SMNVEV (reference sequence). The CDR3 region is CASSPKPRSVVTDTQYF. The CDR3 DNA follows: TGTGCCAGCAGTCCCAAACCCCGGAGCGTAGTGACAGATACGCAGTATTTT.

In this sample, this clone turned up a few times. This chain links TRBV9 with TRBJ2-7, with D perhaps TRBD1 (6 bases). The CDR3 is 15 residues long. The germline V gene has CDR1 SGDLS and CDR2 YYNGEE. The V and J ends lost 0 bases and 5 bases respectively, with 15 bases between them. CDR3 sequence reads: CASSVAPTGSHEQYF. For the CDR3, the DNA is TGTGCCAGCAGCGTAGCCCCCACAGGGTCCCACGAGCAGTACTTC.

This clone was counted a few times. The chain carries TRBV20-1 and TRBJ2-1; no clear D gene. Germline CDR1 and CDR2: DFQATT and SNEGSKA (reference sequence). The length of the CDR3 is 10 residues. V lost 6 bases to trimming and J lost 5 bases, with 5 bases between them. CDR3: CSAHNNEQFF. DNA of the CDR3: TGCAGTGCCCACAACAATGAGCAGTTCTTC.

The gene calls are TRBV16 and TRBJ1-5, with D unclear. This CDR3 is 14 amino acids long. Per the germline V gene, CDR1 is KGHSY and CDR2 is FQNENV. Trimming removed 2 bases at V and 4 bases at J, with 9 bases between. The chain's CDR3 is CASSQGLGNQPQHF. DNA for the CDR3: TGTGCCAGCAGCCAAGGATTGGGAAATCAGCCCCAGCATTTT.

This clone has a single count. The rearrangement joins TRBV28 to TRBJ2-3, with D perhaps matching TRBD2 (6 bases). With 4 bases removed from V and 2 bases from J, the gap between germline ends came to 13 bases. Germline CDR1 is MDHEN and CDR2 is SYDVKM. The CDR3 extends over 15 amino acids. The CDR3 loop reads CASSSAGSTTDTQYF. CDR3 sequence (DNA): TGTGCCAGCAGTTCGGCGGGAAGCACCACAGATACGCAGTATTTT.

A few counts support this clone. The rearrangement links TRBV5-1 to TRBJ1-5; D call uncertain. The germline V gene has CDR1 SGHRS and CDR2 YFSETQ. This CDR3 spans 13 amino acids. With 0 bases removed from V and 7 bases from J, the gap between germline ends came to 8 bases. As DNA, the CDR3 is TGCGCCAGCAGCTTGGGGGAACTCCAGCCCCAGCATTTT. Encoded protein: CASSLGELQPQHF.

The rearrangement links TRBV28 to TRBJ2-7; D unclear. The CDR3 is made up of 13 amino acids. Germline-derived CDR1 and CDR2 are MDHEN and SYDVKM. The V gene lost 6 bases and the J gene lost 1 base, with 10 bases spanning the gap. CDR3 in amino acids: CASSTGRSYEQYF. As DNA, the CDR3 is TGTGCCAGCAGCACGGGCCGGTCCTACGAGCAGTACTTC.

This clone has a handful of counts. The J gene is TRBJ2-5, the V gene TRBV6-5; no reliable D call. This CDR3 region has 12 residues. V lost 4 bases, J lost 2 bases, and 5 bases lay in between. The germline gives CDR1 MNHEY, CDR2 SVGAGI. CDR3 bases: TGTGCCAGCAGTTTGCCACAAGAGACCCAGTACTTC. Protein: CASSLPQETQYF.

This clone was seen only a few times. The chain uses TRBV5-4 and TRBJ2-1; no clear D gene. The V gene lost 2 bases and the J gene lost 4 bases, with 7 bases spanning the gap. Germline V lookup: CDR1 SGHNT, CDR2 YYREEE (reference sequence). CDR3 length: 13 residues. The CDR3 region has the DNA TGTGCCAGCAGCTTAACGGAATACAATGAGCAGTTCTTC. It is translated as CASSLTEYNEQFF.

This rearrangement joins TRBV7-2 to TRBJ2-5; D is undetermined. The V gene's germline CDR1 is SGHTA and CDR2 FQGNSA. The V end lost 7 bases, the J end lost 2 bases, and 5 bases lay between the germline ends. The CDR3 length is 11 residues. This CDR3 is CASTIQETQYF. CDR3 DNA sequence: TGTGCCAGCACCATACAAGAGACCCAGTACTTC.

This clone was found a few times. This chain connects TRBV4-2 to TRBJ2-3, with TRBD2 identical over 7 bases. This CDR3 is built from 17 residues. In germline, CDR1 is LGHNA, CDR2 YNFKEQ. The trim removed 2 bases at V and 0 bases at J, leaving 8 bases unmatched. This CDR3 reads CASSQLIAGPSTDTQYF. The CDR3 DNA reads TGTGCCAGCAGCCAACTTATAGCGGGCCCTAGCACAGATACGCAGTATTTT.

The chain has TRBV6-5 and TRBJ1-5; D gene ambiguous. Germline V gene sequence: CDR1 MNHEY, CDR2 SVGAGI. The CDR3 spans 12 residues. Trimming took 8 bases from V and 0 from J, leaving 5 bases between them. CDR3 coding DNA: TGTGCCAGCCGGGATAGCAATCAGCCCCAGCATTTT. It yields the protein CASRDSNQPQHF.

This sequence joins TRBV28 and TRBJ2-1; TRBD2 agrees at 8 bases. The CDR3 length is 14 residues. V shed 7 bases and J 1 base; nucleotides not matched to a gene: 3. Germline CDR1 MDHEN, CDR2 SYDVKM. The CDR3 coding sequence is TGTGCCAGCAAAGGCGGGAGGTCCTACAATGAGCAGTTCTTC. This codes for CASKGGRSYNEQFF.

This clone appeared a few times. The chain links TRBV5-4 to TRBJ1-3; D ambiguous. Germline V gene sequence: CDR1 SGHNT, CDR2 YYREEE (reference sequence). V was trimmed by 4 bases and J by 4 bases, leaving 6 bases between them. This CDR3 region has 12 residues. The CDR3 sequence: CASSQSGNTIYF. The CDR3 DNA reads as TGTGCCAGCAGCCAGTCCGGAAACACCATATATTTT.